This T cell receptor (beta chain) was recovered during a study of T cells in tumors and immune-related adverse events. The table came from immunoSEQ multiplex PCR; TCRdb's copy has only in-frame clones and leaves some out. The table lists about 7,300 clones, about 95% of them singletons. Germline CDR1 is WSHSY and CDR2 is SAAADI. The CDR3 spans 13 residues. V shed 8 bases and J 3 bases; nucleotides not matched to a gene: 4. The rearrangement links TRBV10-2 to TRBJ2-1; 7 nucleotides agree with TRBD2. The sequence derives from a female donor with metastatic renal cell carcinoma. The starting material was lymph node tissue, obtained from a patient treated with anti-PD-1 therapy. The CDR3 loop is CASGPSGYNEQFF. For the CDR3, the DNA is TGCGCCAGCGGTCCTAGCGGCTACAATGAGCAGTTCTTC.